These 19 T cell receptor beta chains came from one sample sequenced in a study of CD8+ T cells in alopecia areata. Treatment reported: oral pan-JAK inhibitor, 5-10 mg twice daily. cDNA reverse transcribed from extracted RNA served as the sequencing template. This table comes from immunoSEQ multiplex PCR, and its TCRdb copy is limited to in-frame clones, with some not included. The data hold about 90,000 clones, with around 40% observed a single time. Here the sequenced sample was CD8+ T cells sorted from blood, taken at week 24, from a patient treated with tofacitinib. The receptors come from a human donor with alopecia areata.

V gene TRBV4-1 combines with J gene TRBJ2-1, with D perhaps TRBD1 or TRBD2 (5 bases each). Germline V gene lookup returns CDR1 MGHRA and CDR2 YSYEKL. Trimming left V 3 bases short and J 8 bases short, with 14 bases between. CDR3 length equals 14 residues. Here the CDR3 reads CASSQGRPGDEQFF. DNA for the CDR3: TGCGCCAGCAGCCAGGGACGGCCAGGCGATGAGCAGTTCTTC.

This clone has only a few counts. The chain links TRBV7-9 to TRBJ1-1; D gene unclear. V was cut by 1 base and J by 6 bases, with 12 bases left in between. CDR1 and CDR2 (germline): SEHNR, FQNEAQ (reference sequence). CDR3 size: 14 residues. The CDR3, as DNA: TGTGCCAGCAGCTTAGTCGGGTCTTACCCTGAAGCTTTCTTT. Amino acid sequence: CASSLVGSYPEAFF.

The chain uses TRBV27 and TRBJ2-5, with D possibly matching TRBD1 (6 bases). The J call could be wrong; TRBJ2-7 is a better fit for the DNA end. The V gene's germline CDR1 is MNHEY and CDR2 SMNVEV (reference sequence). The CDR3 spans 13 residues. The CDR3 loop reads CASSLSWGLEQYF. The CDR3 DNA reads TGTGCCAGCAGTTTATCCTGGGGGCTCGAGCAGTACTTC.

This clone appeared once. The rearrangement links TRBV23-1 to TRBJ1-5, with D hard to call. TRBV23-1 belongs to the ORF category, with a function that is uncertain. This CDR3 is 19 amino acids long. V gave up 1 base and J gave up 2 bases, with 21 bases separating them. The CDR3 DNA reads as TGCGCCAGCAGTCAATTTTCCGCGGTTGGTTGTTTTGGCAATCAGCCCCAGCATTTT. Amino acids: CASSQFSAVGCFGNQPQHF.

This chain joins TRBV29-1 and TRBJ2-1; TRBD2 is a possible D gene (6 bases). V was shortened by 7 bases and J by 6 bases, with 13 bases between the two germline ends. This CDR3 has 12 residues. From germline, CDR1 is SQVTM and CDR2 ANQGSEA. The CDR3 reads CSGPGGANEQFF. The CDR3 DNA follows: TGCAGCGGTCCTGGCGGGGCCAATGAGCAGTTCTTC.

The table lists this clone with a few counts. The chain combines TRBV30 with TRBJ1-5; D is unclear. The V gene's germline CDR1 is GTSNPN and CDR2 SVGIG (reference sequence). The CDR3 sequence is 16 residues long. The V end was cut by 2 bases, the J end by 1 base, with 15 bases between. CDR3 protein: CAWSLDLGPSNQPQHF. CDR3 bases: TGTGCCTGGAGTCTGGACCTTGGACCAAGCAATCAGCCCCAGCATTTT.

This chain's CDR3 is CASSQEGAGSYEQYF. The DNA of the CDR3 is TGTGCCAGCAGCCAAGAGGGGGCTGGCTCCTACGAGCAGTACTTC. The genes are TRBV4-2 and TRBJ2-7; D may be TRBD1 (6 bases). Trimming removed 0 bases at V and 0 bases at J, with 9 bases between. Germline CDR1 reads LGHNA; CDR2 reads YNFKEQ. CDR3 size: 15 residues.

V usage is TRBV5-1 and J usage is TRBJ2-5; tentative D call: TRBD2 (5 bases). V was pared by 6 bases and J by 3 bases, with 18 bases between. Looked up from germline, CDR1 is SGHRS and CDR2 is YFSETQ. The CDR3 runs to 15 residues. CDR3 in amino acids: CASTLRTSVEETQYF. Here the CDR3 DNA reads TGCGCCAGCACCCTCCGGACTTCTGTGGAAGAGACCCAGTACTTC.

V and J are TRBV2 and TRBJ2-7; 8 bases match TRBD2. V was clipped by 4 bases and J by 0 bases; unmatched bases: 5. The germline CDR1 and CDR2 sequences are SNHLY and FYNNEI. This CDR3 contains 15 residues. The CDR3 DNA reads TGTGCCAGCAGTGCCCACAGCGGGAGCTCCTACGAGCAGTACTTC. Protein: CASSAHSGSSYEQYF.

The chain is built from TRBV7-2 and TRBJ2-1; a possible D gene is TRBD1 (6 bases). CDR1 and CDR2 from the germline V gene are SGHTA and FQGNSA. The CDR3 is 14 residues long. The V gene lost 4 bases and the J gene lost 4 bases, with 11 bases spanning the gap. Here the CDR3 reads CASSSDREYNEQFF. DNA of the CDR3: TGTGCCAGCAGCTCGGACAGAGAGTACAATGAGCAGTTCTTC.

The V and J genes are TRBV4-1 and TRBJ1-3; TRBD1 matches 7 bases. This CDR3 contains 16 residues. V gave up 1 base and J gave up 6 bases; unmatched junction bases: 9. The V gene's germline CDR1 is MGHRA and CDR2 YSYEKL. DNA for the CDR3: TGCGCCAGCAGCCAAGTTCGGGGACAGCTTGCAAACACCATATATTTT. Its protein product is CASSQVRGQLANTIYF.

This clone occurred a few times. The chain links TRBV30 to TRBJ1-2; a possible D gene is TRBD1 (5 bases). With 0 bases removed from V and 3 bases from J, the gap between germline ends came to 14 bases. The germline gives CDR1 GTSNPN, CDR2 SVGIG (reference sequence). The CDR3 is 15 amino acids. DNA for the CDR3: TGTGCCTGGAGTGTAGGAGCAGGGCCAGACTATGGCTACACCTTC. As protein: CAWSVGAGPDYGYTF.

In its sample, this clone was seen a few times. The chain employs TRBV28 and TRBJ2-1; TRBD2 is a possible D gene (5 bases). This CDR3 region has 14 residues. The germline V gene has CDR1 MDHEN and CDR2 SYDVKM. The germline V and J ends were trimmed by 5 bases and 10 bases, with 18 bases remaining between them. As DNA, the CDR3 is TGTGCCAGCAGTAATAGGCAGTTGGTAGCGGAGCAGTTCTTC. Translation: CASSNRQLVAEQFF.

This sequence joins TRBV4-3 and TRBJ2-5; the D gene is possibly TRBD2 (6 bases). With 1 base removed from V and 7 bases from J, the gap between germline ends came to 22 bases. Germline loops: CDR1 LGHNA, CDR2 YSLEER. This CDR3 contains 17 residues. CDR3 sequence: CASSQASGGIGRWTQYF. CDR3 DNA sequence: TGCGCCAGCAGCCAAGCTTCTGGGGGGATTGGTAGGTGGACCCAGTACTTC.

This rearrangement joins TRBV6-1 to TRBJ2-5; perhaps TRBD2 as D (5 bases). Germline lookup yields CDR1 MNHNS and CDR2 SASEGT. V shed 4 bases and J shed 7 bases, with 16 bases lying between them. The CDR3 spans 14 residues. The CDR3: CASSGQRNIGTQYF. In DNA, the CDR3 is TGTGCCAGCAGTGGCCAGCGGAACATCGGGACCCAGTACTTC.

This clone was observed a handful of times. The chain couples TRBV4-1 to TRBJ2-2; TRBD1 matches at 9 bases. Trimming at V came to 10 bases and at J to 8 bases, leaving 11 bases not matched to a gene. This CDR3 is 14 amino acids long. In germline, CDR1 is MGHRA, CDR2 YSYEKL. As DNA, the CDR3 is TGCGCCATTTCCGGGACAGGGACGAGGGGGGAGCTGTTTTTT. This gives the protein CAISGTGTRGELFF.

The chain is built from TRBV15 and TRBJ2-7; no reliable D call. Germline V lookup: CDR1 LNHNV, CDR2 YYDKDF (reference sequence). The germline V and J ends were trimmed by 0 bases and 3 bases, with 3 bases remaining between them. The CDR3 is 12 residues long. The CDR3 DNA reads TGTGCCACCAGCAGAGATAACTACGAGCAGTACTTC. It yields the protein CATSRDNYEQYF.

A few counts support this clone. A far larger clone is off by one base, so a read error is likely. Other nucleotide sequences from this sample produce the same CDR3. The gene calls are TRBV5-1 and TRBJ1-1, with a weak D call TRBD1 (5 bases). There are 12 residues in the CDR3. Per germline, CDR1 SGHRS and CDR2 YFSETQ. Trimming removed 2 bases from V and 4 bases from J, with 6 bases in between. The CDR3 sequence: CASSFGTTEAFF. CDR3 DNA sequence: TGCGCCAGCAGCTTCGGGACCACTGAAGCTTTCTTT.

This clone has only a few counts. This chain joins TRBV30 and TRBJ1-2; maybe TRBD1 (6 bases). The CDR3 has 18 residues. V lost 0 bases, J lost 3 bases, and 23 bases lay in between. Looked up from germline, CDR1 is GTSNPN and CDR2 is SVGIG (reference sequence). CDR3 amino acids: CAWSVLEIQGTLDYGYTF. The CDR3 DNA follows: TGTGCCTGGAGTGTACTGGAAATACAGGGAACGTTAGACTATGGCTACACCTTC. Based on the CDR3 plus reference TRBV30 and TRBJ1-2, the full variable domain is SQTIHQWPATLVQPVGSPLSLECTVEGTSNPNLYWYRQAAGRGLQLLFYSVGIGQISSEVPQNLSASRPQDRQFILSSKKLLLSDSGFYLCAWSVLEIQGTLDYGYTFGSGTRLTVV.